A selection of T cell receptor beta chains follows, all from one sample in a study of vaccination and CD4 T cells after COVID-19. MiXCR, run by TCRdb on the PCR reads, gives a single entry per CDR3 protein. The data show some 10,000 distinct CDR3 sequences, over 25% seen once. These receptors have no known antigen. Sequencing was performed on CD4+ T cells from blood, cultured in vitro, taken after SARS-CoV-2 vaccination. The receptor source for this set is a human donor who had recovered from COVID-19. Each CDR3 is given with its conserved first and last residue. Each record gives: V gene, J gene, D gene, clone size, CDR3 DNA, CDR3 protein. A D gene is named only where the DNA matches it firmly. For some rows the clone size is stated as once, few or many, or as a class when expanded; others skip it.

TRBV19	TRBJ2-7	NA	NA	TGTGCCAGTAGGCGAGTAGACGGGCCCTACGAGCAGTACTTC	CASRRVDGPYEQYF
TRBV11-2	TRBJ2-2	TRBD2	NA	TGTGCCAGCAGCTCGATAGCGGGAGAGAACACCGGGGAGCTGTTTTTT	CASSSIAGENTGELFF
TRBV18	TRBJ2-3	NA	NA	TGTGCCAGCTCACCGACCCCTAACACAGATACGCAGTATTTT	CASSPTPNTDTQYF
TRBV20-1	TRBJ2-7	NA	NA	TGCAGTGCTAGCGCGGTAGCGTACCTAGTCTCCTACGAGCAGTACTTC	CSASAVAYLVSYEQYF
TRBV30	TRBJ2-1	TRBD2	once	TGTGCCTGGAAGCGTCTAGCGGGAGAAAATGAGCAGTTCTTC	CAWKRLAGENEQFF
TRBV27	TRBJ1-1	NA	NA	TGTGCCAGCAGTTTAAGAACAGGGTGGACTGAAGCTTTCTTT	CASSLRTGWTEAFF
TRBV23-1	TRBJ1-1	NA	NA	TGCGCCACTACCCCGAGGAGGCGAAACACTGAAGCTTTCTTT	CATTPRRRNTEAFF
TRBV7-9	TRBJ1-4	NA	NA	TGTGCCAGCAGACCCCCTGACAGCCCTAATGAAAAACTGTTTTTT	CASRPPDSPNEKLFF
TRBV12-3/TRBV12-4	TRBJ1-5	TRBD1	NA	TGTGCCAGCAGCTGGGGACAGAGAAATCAGCCCCAGCATTTT	CASSWGQRNQPQHF
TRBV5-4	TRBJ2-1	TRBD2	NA	TGTGCCAGCAGCTTCCTGAGACTAGCGGATTACAATGAGCAGTTCTTC	CASSFLRLADYNEQFF
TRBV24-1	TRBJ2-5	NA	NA	TGTGCCACCAGTGACCACACTGGGGGCGGAGAGACCCAGTACTTC	CATSDHTGGGETQYF
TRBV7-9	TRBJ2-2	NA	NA	TGTGCCAGCAGCTTAGGGGCCAACACCGGGGAGCTGTTTTTT	CASSLGANTGELFF
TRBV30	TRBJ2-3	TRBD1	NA	TGTGCCTGGAATCCCGGGACAGCTAGCACAGATACGCAGTATTTT	CAWNPGTASTDTQYF
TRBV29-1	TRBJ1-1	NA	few	TGCAGCGTTGAAAGGGGGACCACTGAAGCTTTCTTT	CSVERGTTEAFF
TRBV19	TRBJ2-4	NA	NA	TGTGCCAGTAGTATAGGGGGACTCTCGTTAGCCAAAAACATTCAGTACTTC	CASSIGGLSLAKNIQYF
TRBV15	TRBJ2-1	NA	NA	TGTGCCACCAGCAGAGAAGTTTCGCGACCGTCCTTTTCCTACAATGAGCAGTTCTTC	CATSREVSRPSFSYNEQFF
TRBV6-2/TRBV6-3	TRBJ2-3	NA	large	TGTGCCAGCAGCCTAAATAGCTTGTATACGCAGTATTTT	CASSLNSLYTQYF
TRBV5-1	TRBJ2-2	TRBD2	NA	TGCGCCAGCAGCAAGCGGGAGGACGGCACCGGGGAGCTGTTTTTT	CASSKREDGTGELFF
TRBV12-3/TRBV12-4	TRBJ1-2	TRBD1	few	TGTGCCAGCAGTTTTAGGGGGCGCGGCGGCTACACCTTC	CASSFRGRGGYTF
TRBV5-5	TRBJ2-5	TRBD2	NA	TGTGCCAGCAGCTTGGCCGCGACTAGCGGGATAGGAGGCCAAGAGACCCAGTACTTC	CASSLAATSGIGGQETQYF
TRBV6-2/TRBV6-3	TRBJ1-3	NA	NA	TGTGCCAGCAGTTACGGGGGTGGAAACACCATATATTTT	CASSYGGGNTIYF
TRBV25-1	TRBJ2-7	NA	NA	TGTGCCAGCAGTGAACCAGGGCCATCCTACGAGCAGTACTTC	CASSEPGPSYEQYF
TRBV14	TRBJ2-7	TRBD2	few	TGTGCCAGCAGCCAAGAACGGACTAGCGGGAGGAACGAGCAGTACTTC	CASSQERTSGRNEQYF
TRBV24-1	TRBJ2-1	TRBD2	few	TGTGCCACCAGTGATCCCGGACTAGCGGGACCCTACAATGAGCAGTTCTTC	CATSDPGLAGPYNEQFF
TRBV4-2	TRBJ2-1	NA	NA	TGTGCCAGCAGCCAAGTATCACGGGGGAGTAAGGTTGAGCAGTTCTTC	CASSQVSRGSKVEQFF
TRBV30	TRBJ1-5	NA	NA	TGTGCCTGGAGTGAAAAGGGCGGGAGCAATCAGCCCCAGCATTTT	CAWSEKGGSNQPQHF
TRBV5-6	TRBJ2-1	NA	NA	TGTGCCAGCACCATGGGGTGGGAGCAGTTCTTC	CASTMGWEQFF
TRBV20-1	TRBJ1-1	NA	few	TGCAGTGCTAGAGACAGGGAAGAAGTGAACACTGAAGCTTTCTTT	CSARDREEVNTEAFF
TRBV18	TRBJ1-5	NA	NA	TGTGCCAGCTCACCGGCAGGGATGCAGCCCCAGCATTTT	CASSPAGMQPQHF
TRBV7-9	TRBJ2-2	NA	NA	TGTGCCAGCAGGGGAACAGGAGGATCGAACACCGGGGAGCTGTTTTTT	CASRGTGGSNTGELFF
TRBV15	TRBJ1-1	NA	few	TGTGCCACCAGCCCAGGAAGCACTGAAGCTTTCTTT	CATSPGSTEAFF
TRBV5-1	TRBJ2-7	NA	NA	TGCGCCAGCAGCTTGGCTCCTTTTGGGGACGAGCAGTACTTC	CASSLAPFGDEQYF